Presented here are 11 T cell receptor beta chains from one specimen sequenced in a study of blood T cell repertoires in COVID-19. Method: immunoSEQ multiplex PCR; TCRdb's copy keeps in-frame clones and lacks some. This sample yields tens of thousands of clones, of which about 71% are seen a single time; just under 9% belongs to the top ten. Sequenced sample: peripheral blood. These receptors all stem from a woman in her seventies with acute or convalescent COVID-19.

This clone was seen once. DNA for the CDR3: TGTGCCAGCAGACAGCGGGGGGGCGACACCGGGGAGCTGTTTTTT. Translating it yields CASRQRGGDTGELFF. The V call is TRBV27, the J call TRBJ2-2; TRBD2 aligns across 10 bases. This CDR3 region has 15 residues. Germline loops: CDR1 MNHEY, CDR2 SMNVEV (reference sequence). Losses at the gene ends were 6 bases for V and 3 bases for J; bases not matched to a gene: 4.

This clone has only one observation. CDR3 DNA sequence: TGTGCCAGCAGCGTAGGGGCTCGCGGGTACCCCTACAATGAGCAGTTCTTC. Translated, it gives CASSVGARGYPYNEQFF. J is TRBJ2-1 and V is TRBV9, with a possible D match to TRBD2 (5 bases). The V gene's germline CDR1 is SGDLS and CDR2 YYNGEE. V was trimmed by 0 bases and J by 2 bases, leaving 15 bases between them. CDR3 length: 17 residues. The variable domain in full, completed from reference TRBV9 and TRBJ2-1, reads DSGVTQTPKHLITATGQRVTLRCSPRSGDLSVYWYQQSLDQGLQFLIQYYNGEERAKGNILERFSAQQFPDLHSELNLSSLELGDSALYFCASSVGARGYPYNEQFFGPGTRLTVL.

V gene TRBV6-1 combines with J gene TRBJ2-5; D may be TRBD1 (6 bases). The CDR3 consists of 13 residues. The germline gives CDR1 MNHNS, CDR2 SASEGT. Trimming took 2 bases from V and 3 from J, leaving 7 bases between them. The CDR3 nucleotides read TGTGCCAGCAGTGAACGGACAGAAGAGACCCAGTACTTC. It is translated as CASSERTEETQYF.

CDR3 coding DNA: TGTGCCAGTACTAGCGGGAGGTTGGCCGGGGAGCTGTTTTTT. Its translation is CASTSGRLAGELFF. V gene TRBV2 combines with J gene TRBJ2-2, with 12 bases matching TRBD2. The CDR3 consists of 14 residues. Germline CDR1 is SNHLY and CDR2 is FYNNEI. The ends lost 9 bases at V and 6 bases at J; junction bases unmatched: 5.

This chain connects TRBV6-1 to TRBJ2-5; a weak D match, TRBD1 (5 bases). The CDR3 has 14 residues. V lost 2 bases, J lost 3 bases, and 10 bases lay in between. In germline, CDR1 is MNHNS, CDR2 SASEGT. CDR3 sequence reads: CASSEMGQEETQYF. CDR3 DNA: TGTGCCAGCAGTGAAATGGGGCAAGAAGAGACCCAGTACTTC.

The chain combines TRBV9 with TRBJ2-3; possibly TRBD2 for D (5 bases). The CDR3 length is 15 residues. The germline CDR1 and CDR2 sequences are SGDLS and YYNGEE. The V and J ends lost 6 bases and 2 bases respectively, with 16 bases between them. The CDR3 DNA is TGTGCCAGCACGATCTTGGACTCCACCACAGATACGCAGTATTTT. Translation gives CASTILDSTTDTQYF.

The genes are TRBV3-1 (or the pseudogene TRBV3-2) and TRBJ2-6; D not resolved. The V end was cut by 3 bases, the J end by 0 bases, with 6 bases between. The CDR3 length is 15 residues. Germline V gene lookup returns CDR1 LGHDT and CDR2 YNNKEL (reference sequence). The CDR3 is CASSQALSGANVLTF. The CDR3 DNA reads TGTGCCAGCAGCCAGGCTCTCTCTGGGGCCAACGTCCTGACTTTC.

Notes on this clone: The junction departs from germline at one end; a sequencing error may be responsible. The genes are TRBV7-7 and TRBJ2-1; 12 bases align to TRBD2. The CDR3 runs 16 residues. In germline, CDR1 is SSHAT, CDR2 FNYEAQ (reference sequence). The CDR3 DNA sequence: TGTGCTAGCAGCCCCTCTAGCGGGGGGGGCTACAATGAGCAGTTCTTC. Translated: CASSPSSGGGYNEQFF. Full variable domain (outside the CDR3, taken from reference TRBV7-7 and TRBJ2-1): GAGVSQSPRYKVTKRGQDVTLRCDPISSHATLYWYQQALGQGPEFLTYFNYEAQPDKSGLPSDRFSAERPEGSISTLTIQRTEQRDSAMYRCASSPSSGGGYNEQFFGPGTRLTVL.

V is TRBV18 and J is TRBJ2-5; perhaps TRBD2 as D (5 bases). Trimming removed 6 bases from V and 1 base from J, with 12 bases in between. The CDR3 loop spans 14 amino acids. CDR1 and CDR2 (germline): KGHSH, LQKENI. CDR3 residues: CASSPGAAQETQYF. The CDR3 DNA sequence: TGTGCCAGCTCCCCTGGAGCGGCCCAAGAGACCCAGTACTTC.

This chain links TRBV29-1 with TRBJ1-3, with D possibly being TRBD1 (5 bases). The V gene's germline CDR1 is SQVTM and CDR2 ANQGSEA. V gave up 3 bases and J gave up 4 bases, with 13 bases separating them. CDR3 length equals 14 residues. The CDR3 spells CSVDPREGGNTIYF. In DNA, the CDR3 is TGCAGCGTTGACCCCAGGGAAGGAGGAAACACCATATATTTT.

J is TRBJ2-5 and V is TRBV11-3; D might be TRBD2 (6 bases). The length of the CDR3 is 17 residues. CDR1 SGHNT and CDR2 YENEEA come from the germline V gene. V lost 0 bases and J lost 1, with 15 bases in between. The CDR3 region has the DNA TGTGCCAGCAGCTTAGATTCAAATGGAGCGGGCCAAGAGACCCAGTACTTC. It is translated as CASSLDSNGAGQETQYF.